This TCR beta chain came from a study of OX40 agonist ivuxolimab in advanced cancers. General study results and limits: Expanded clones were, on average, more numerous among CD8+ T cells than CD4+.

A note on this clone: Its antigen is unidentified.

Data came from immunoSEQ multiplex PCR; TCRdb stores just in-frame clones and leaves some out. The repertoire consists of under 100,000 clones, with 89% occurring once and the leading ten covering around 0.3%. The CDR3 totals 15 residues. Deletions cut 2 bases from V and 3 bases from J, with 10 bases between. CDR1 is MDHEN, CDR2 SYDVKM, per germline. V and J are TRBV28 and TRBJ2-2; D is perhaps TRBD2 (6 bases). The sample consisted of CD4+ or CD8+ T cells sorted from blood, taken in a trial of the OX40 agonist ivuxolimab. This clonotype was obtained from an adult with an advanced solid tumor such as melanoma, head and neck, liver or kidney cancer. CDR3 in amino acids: CASSLGDFYTGELFF. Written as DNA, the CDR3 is TGTGCCAGCAGTTTAGGGGACTTCTACACCGGGGAGCTGTTTTTT.